This record covers a single T cell receptor (beta chain). The authors' processing: Quantification of nucleated cells was approximated via reference gene primer amplification. Method: immunoSEQ multiplex PCR; TCRdb's copy keeps in-frame clones and lacks some. That table supplies the V and J calls and clone size; D and trimming were determined from the DNA. Of just over 300,000 clones listed, over 75% are singletons. This sample is drawn from a study of blood T cell repertoires in COVID-19. Study-wide context: Acute and convalescent COVID-19 samples came from the United States, Italy and Spain.

Cohort placement rested on clinical history that participants reported themselves. The receptor comes from a young man who had recovered from COVID-19. The material sequenced was PBMCs or T cells enriched from blood (not recorded which).

The chain's CDR3 is CASSPTSGESSYNEQFF. CDR3 in DNA: TGTGCCAGCAGCCCGACGAGCGGGGAGAGCTCCTACAATGAGCAGTTCTTC. The chain links TRBV11-2 to TRBJ2-1; TRBD2 matches 7 bases. V gave up 5 bases and J gave up 0 bases; unmatched junction bases: 10. This CDR3 has 17 amino acids. Germline V gives CDR1 SGHAT, CDR2 FQNNGV.